This TCR beta chain was captured by sequencing in a study of blood T cell repertoires in COVID-19. Overall study: The study drew acute and convalescent COVID-19 samples from the United States, Italy and Spain. Sources were T cells, B-cell-depleted T cells, or PBMCs; the material itself was cDNA or gDNA.

The CDR3 sequence is 14 residues long. Germline assignment: CDR1 SGDLS and CDR2 YYNGEE. After removal of 0 bases from V and 5 bases from J, the junction contained 2 bases not matched to a gene. In the source study's methods: Using reference gene primer amplification, nucleated cell counts were estimated. TCRdb keeps only in-frame clones here, not all; method: immunoSEQ multiplex PCR. Clonal size and the V and J genes are those of that table, whereas D and trimming came from the DNA. The sample shows about 130,000 clones, about 87% of them seen only once. V is TRBV9 and J is TRBJ2-5; 9 bases line up with TRBD2. This TCR came from a woman in her fifties or sixties with acute or convalescent COVID-19. The sequenced sample consisted of peripheral blood. CDR3 sequence: CASSVGGRGETQYF. DNA of the CDR3: TGTGCCAGCAGCGTAGGCGGGAGGGGGGAGACCCAGTACTTC.